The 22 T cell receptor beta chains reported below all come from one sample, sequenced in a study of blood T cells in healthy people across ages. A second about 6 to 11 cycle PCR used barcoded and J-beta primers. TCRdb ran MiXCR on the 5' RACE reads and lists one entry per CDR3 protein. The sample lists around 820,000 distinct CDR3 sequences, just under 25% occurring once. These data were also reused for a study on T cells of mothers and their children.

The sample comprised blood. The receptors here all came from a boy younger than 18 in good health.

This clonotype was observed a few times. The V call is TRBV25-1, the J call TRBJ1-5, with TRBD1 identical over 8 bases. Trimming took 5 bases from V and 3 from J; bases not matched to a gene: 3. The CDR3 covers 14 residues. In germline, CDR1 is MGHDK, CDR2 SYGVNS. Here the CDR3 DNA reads TGTGCCAGCAGTTGGACAGGGACCAATCAGCCCCAGCATTTT. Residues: CASSWTGTNQPQHF.

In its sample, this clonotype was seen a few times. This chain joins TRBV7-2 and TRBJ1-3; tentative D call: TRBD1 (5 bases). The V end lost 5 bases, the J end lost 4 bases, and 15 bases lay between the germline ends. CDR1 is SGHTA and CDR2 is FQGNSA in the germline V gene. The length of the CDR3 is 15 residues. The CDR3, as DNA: TGTGCCAGCAGCCCCCCGGGGAGGGGAGGAAACACCATATATTTT. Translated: CASSPPGRGGNTIYF.

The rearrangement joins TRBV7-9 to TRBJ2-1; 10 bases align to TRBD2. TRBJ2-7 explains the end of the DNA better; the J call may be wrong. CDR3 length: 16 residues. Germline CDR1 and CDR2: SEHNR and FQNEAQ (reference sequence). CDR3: CASSDTWGTSVYEQYF. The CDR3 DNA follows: TGTGCCAGCAGCGATACCTGGGGGACTAGCGTCTACGAGCAGTACTTC.

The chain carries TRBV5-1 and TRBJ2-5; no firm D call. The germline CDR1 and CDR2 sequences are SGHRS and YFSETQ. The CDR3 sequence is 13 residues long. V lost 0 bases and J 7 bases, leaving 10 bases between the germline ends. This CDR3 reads CASSLEEAATQYF. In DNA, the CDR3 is TGCGCCAGCAGCTTGGAAGAGGCAGCGACCCAGTACTTC.

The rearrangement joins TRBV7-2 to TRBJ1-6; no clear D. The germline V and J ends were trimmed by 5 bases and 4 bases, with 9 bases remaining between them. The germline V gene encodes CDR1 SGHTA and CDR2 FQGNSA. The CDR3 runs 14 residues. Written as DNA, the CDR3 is TGTGCCAGCAGCCTGACACATTATAATTCACCCCTCCACTTT. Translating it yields CASSLTHYNSPLHF.

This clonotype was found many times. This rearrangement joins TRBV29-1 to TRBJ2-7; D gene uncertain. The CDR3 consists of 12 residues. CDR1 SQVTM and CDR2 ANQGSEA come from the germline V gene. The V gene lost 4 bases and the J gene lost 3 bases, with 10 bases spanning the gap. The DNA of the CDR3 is TGCAGCGTTGGAGGTCAAGGCTACGAGCAGTACTTC. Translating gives CSVGGQGYEQYF.

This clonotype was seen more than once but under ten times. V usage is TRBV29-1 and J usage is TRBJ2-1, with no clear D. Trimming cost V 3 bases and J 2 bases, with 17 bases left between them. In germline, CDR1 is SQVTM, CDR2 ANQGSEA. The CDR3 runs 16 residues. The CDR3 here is CSVDGLKGPAYNEQFF. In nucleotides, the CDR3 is TGCAGCGTTGACGGCCTCAAAGGGCCGGCCTACAATGAGCAGTTCTTC.

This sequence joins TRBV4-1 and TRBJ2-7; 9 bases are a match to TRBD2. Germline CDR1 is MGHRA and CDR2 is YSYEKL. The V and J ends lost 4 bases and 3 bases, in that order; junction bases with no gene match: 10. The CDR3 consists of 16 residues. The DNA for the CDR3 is TGCGCCAGCAGCCTAAGCTGGGCGCGGGAGGGCTACGAGCAGTACTTC. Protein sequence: CASSLSWAREGYEQYF.

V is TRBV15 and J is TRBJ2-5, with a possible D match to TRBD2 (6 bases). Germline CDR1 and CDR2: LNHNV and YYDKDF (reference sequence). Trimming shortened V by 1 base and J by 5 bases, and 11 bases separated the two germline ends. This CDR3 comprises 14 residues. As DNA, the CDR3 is TGTGCCACCAGCAGAGGCGGGGTTCAGGAGACCCAGTACTTC. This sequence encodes CATSRGGVQETQYF.

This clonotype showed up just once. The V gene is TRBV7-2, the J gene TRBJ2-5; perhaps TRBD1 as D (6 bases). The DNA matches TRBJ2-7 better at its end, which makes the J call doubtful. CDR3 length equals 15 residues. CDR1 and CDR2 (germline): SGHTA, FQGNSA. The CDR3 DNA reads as TGTGCCAGCAGCTTAGCATCAGGGGAGTCCTACGAGCAGTACTTC. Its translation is CASSLASGESYEQYF.

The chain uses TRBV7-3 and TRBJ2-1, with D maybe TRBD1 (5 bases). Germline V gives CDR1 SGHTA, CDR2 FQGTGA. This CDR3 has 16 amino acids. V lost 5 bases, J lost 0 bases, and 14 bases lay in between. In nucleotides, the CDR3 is TGTGCCAGCAGCCCAAGACTCCAGGGCTCCTACAATGAGCAGTTCTTC. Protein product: CASSPRLQGSYNEQFF.

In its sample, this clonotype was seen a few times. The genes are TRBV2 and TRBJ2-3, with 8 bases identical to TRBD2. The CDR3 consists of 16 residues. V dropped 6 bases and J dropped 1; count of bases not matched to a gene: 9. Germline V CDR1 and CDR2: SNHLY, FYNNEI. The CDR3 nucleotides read TGTGCCAGCAGGGTCGGGGGGGCTGCGGGCACAGATACGCAGTATTTT. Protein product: CASRVGGAAGTDTQYF.

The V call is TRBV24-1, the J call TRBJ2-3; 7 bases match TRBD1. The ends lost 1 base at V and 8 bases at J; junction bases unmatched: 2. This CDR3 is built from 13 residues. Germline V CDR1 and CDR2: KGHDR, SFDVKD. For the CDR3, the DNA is TGTGCCACCAGTGATTTACAGGGGTCTACGCAGTATTTT. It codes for CATSDLQGSTQYF.

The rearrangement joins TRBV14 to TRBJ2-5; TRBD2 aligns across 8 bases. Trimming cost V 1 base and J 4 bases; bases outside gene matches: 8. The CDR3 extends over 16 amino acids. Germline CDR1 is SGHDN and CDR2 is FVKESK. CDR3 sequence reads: CASSQGRTSRLETQYF. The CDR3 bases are TGTGCCAGCAGCCAAGGCAGGACTAGCAGGTTAGAGACCCAGTACTTC. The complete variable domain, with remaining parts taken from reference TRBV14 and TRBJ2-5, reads EAGVTQFPSHSVIEKGQTVTLRCDPISGHDNLYWYRRVMGKEIKFLLHFVKESKQDESGMPNNRFLAERTGGTYSTLKVQPAELEDSGVYFCASSQGRTSRLETQYFGPGTRLLVL.

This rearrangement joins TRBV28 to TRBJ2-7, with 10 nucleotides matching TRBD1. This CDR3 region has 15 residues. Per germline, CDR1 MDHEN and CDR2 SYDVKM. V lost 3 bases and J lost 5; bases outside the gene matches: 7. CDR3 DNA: TGTGCCAGCAGTTTGGTCGGGACAGGGGCCCACGAGCAGTACTTC. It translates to CASSLVGTGAHEQYF. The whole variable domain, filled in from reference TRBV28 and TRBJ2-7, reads DVKVTQSSRYLVKRTGEKVFLECVQDMDHENMFWYRQDPGLGLRLIYFSYDVKMKEKGDIPEGYSVSREKKERFSLILESASTNQTSMYLCASSLVGTGAHEQYFGPGTRLTVT.

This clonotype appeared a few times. In DNA, the CDR3 is TGCGCCAGCAGCTTACCCACAGGTCTCTCCTACGAGCAGTACTTC. Amino acid sequence: CASSLPTGLSYEQYF. The J gene is TRBJ2-7, the V gene TRBV5-1, with a weak D call TRBD1 (5 bases). Trimming took off 2 bases at V and 0 bases at J, with 12 bases between the two ends. This CDR3 contains 15 residues. Germline V CDR1 and CDR2: SGHRS, YFSETQ.

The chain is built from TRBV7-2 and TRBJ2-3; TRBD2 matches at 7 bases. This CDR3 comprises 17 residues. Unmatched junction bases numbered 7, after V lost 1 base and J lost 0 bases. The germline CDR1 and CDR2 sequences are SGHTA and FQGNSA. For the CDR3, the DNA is TGTGCCAGCAGCTTAGGGGTACTAGCGTATAGCACAGATACGCAGTATTTT. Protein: CASSLGVLAYSTDTQYF.

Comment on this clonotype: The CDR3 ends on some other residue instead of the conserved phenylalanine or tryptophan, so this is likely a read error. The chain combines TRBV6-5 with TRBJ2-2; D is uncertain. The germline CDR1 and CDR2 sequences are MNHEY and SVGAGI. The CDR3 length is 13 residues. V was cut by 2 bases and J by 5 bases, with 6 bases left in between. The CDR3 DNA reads TGTGCCAGCAGTTACGAGAGGACCGGGGAGCTGTTTTCT. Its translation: CASSYERTGELFS.

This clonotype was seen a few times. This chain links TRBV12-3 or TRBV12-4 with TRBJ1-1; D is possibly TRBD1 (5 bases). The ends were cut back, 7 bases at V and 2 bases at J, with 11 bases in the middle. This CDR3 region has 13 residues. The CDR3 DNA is TGTGCCAGCACCGCGACAGCTAACACTGAAGCTTTCTTT. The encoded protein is CASTATANTEAFF.

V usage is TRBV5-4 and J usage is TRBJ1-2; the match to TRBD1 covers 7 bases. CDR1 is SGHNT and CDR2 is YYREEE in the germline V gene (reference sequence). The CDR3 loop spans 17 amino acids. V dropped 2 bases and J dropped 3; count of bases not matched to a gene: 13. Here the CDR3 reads CASSFIHSGQNYYGYTF. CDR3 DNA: TGTGCCAGCAGCTTCATTCATTCGGGACAGAACTACTATGGCTACACCTTC.

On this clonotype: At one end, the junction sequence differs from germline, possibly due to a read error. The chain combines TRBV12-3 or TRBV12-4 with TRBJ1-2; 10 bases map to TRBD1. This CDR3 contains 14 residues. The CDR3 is CASRTGTGVDGYPF. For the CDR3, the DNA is TGTGCCAGCAGGACCGGGACAGGGGTTGACGGCTACCCCTTC.

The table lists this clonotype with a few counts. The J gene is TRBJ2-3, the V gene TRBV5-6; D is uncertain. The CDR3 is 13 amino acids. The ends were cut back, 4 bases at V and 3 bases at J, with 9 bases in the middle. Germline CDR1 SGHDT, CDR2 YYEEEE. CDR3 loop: CASSAATTDTQYF. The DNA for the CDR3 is TGTGCCAGCAGCGCAGCTACGACAGATACGCAGTATTTT.